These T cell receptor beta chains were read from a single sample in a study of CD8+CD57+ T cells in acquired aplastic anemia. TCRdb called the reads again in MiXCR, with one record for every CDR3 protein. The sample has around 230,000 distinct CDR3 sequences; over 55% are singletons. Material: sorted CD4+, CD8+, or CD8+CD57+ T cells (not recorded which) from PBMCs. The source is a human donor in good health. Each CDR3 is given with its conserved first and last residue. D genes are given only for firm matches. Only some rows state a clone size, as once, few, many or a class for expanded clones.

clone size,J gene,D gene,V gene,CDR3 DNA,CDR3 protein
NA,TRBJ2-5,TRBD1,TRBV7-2,TGTGCCAGCAGCCGATATGGACAGGAAGAGACCCAGTACTTC,CASSRYGQEETQYF
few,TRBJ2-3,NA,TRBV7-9,TGTGCCAGCAGCCCCCCGGCGGGGACAGATACGCAGTATTTT,CASSPPAGTDTQYF
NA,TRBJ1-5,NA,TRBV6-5,TGTGCCAGCAGCCTCGGACAGACTTATAGCAATCAGCCCCAGCATTTT,CASSLGQTYSNQPQHF
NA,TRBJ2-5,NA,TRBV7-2,TGTGCCAGCAGCCCTTCACAGGGACGGGTAGAGACCCAGTACTTC,CASSPSQGRVETQYF
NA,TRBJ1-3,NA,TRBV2,TGTGCCAGCCACAGCTTCGAGTCTGGAAACACCATATATTTT,CASHSFESGNTIYF
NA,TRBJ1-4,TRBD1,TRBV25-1,TGTGCCAGCAGTGGGTCGACACAGGGGACTAATGAAAAACTGTTTTTT,CASSGSTQGTNEKLFF
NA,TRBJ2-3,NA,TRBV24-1,TGTGCCACCAGTGATTGGGCTGACAAAAGCACAGATACGCAGTATTTT,CATSDWADKSTDTQYF
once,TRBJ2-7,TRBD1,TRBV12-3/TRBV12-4,TGTGCCAGCAGTTCGGACCGACAGGGCATTGACGAGCAGTACTTC,CASSSDRQGIDEQYF
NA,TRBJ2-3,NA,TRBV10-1,TGCGCCAGCAGTGAAGCGAGCGGTAGTACAGGTACGCAGTATTTT,CASSEASGSTGTQYF
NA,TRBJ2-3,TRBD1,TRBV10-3,TGTGCCATCAGCGGACAGGGGCGCACAGATACGCAGTATTTT,CAISGQGRTDTQYF
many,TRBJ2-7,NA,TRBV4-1,TGCGCCAGCAGCCAAGGTGTGGCGTGGTACTTC,CASSQGVAWYF
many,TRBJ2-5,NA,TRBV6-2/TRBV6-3,TGTGCCAGCAGCCAAGATGATGTGACCCAGTACTTC,CASSQDDVTQYF
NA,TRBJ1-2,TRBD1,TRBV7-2,TGTGCCAGCAGCTTGGACAGGGGGTCTCACTATGGCTACACCTTC,CASSLDRGSHYGYTF
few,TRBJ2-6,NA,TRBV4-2,TGTGCCAGCAGCCGCGGCGTTGTCAAATCTGGGGCCAACGTCCTGACTTTC,CASSRGVVKSGANVLTF
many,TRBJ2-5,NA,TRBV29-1,TGCAGCGCCGCTCCCCGGGGGCGAGCGGGAATACAAGAGACCCAGTACTTC,CSAAPRGRAGIQETQYF
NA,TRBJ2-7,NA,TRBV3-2,TGTGCCAGCAGCCAAGATCTACCGGCTATGACCGAGCAGTACTTC,CASSQDLPAMTEQYF